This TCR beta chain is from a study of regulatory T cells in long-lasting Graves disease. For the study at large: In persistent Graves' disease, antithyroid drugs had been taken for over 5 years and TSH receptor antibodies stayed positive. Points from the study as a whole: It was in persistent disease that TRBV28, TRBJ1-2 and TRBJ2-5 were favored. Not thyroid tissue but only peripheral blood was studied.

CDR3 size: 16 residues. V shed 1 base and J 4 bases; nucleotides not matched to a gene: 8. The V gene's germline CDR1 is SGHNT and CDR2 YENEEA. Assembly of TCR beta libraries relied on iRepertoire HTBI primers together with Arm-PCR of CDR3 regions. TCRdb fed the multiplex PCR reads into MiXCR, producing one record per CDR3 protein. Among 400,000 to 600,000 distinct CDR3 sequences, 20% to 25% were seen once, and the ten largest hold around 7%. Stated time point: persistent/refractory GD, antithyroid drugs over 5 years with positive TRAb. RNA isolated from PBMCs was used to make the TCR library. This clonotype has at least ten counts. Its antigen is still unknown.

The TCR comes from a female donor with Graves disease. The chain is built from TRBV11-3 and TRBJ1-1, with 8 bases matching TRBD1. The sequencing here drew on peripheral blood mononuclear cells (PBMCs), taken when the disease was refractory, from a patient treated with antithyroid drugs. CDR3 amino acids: CASSLGPGQGVTEAFF. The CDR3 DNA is TGTGCCAGCAGCTTAGGCCCCGGACAGGGAGTCACTGAAGCTTTCTTT.